These 23 T cell receptor beta chains were all obtained from the same sample, sequenced in a study of graft-versus-host responses after intestinal transplantation. Here immunoSEQ multiplex PCR was the method, and the copy in TCRdb shows in-frame clones only, minus some. The sample carries about 21,000 clones, around 41% recorded once. Each mixed lymphocyte reaction held some 200,000 CFSE-labeled responders and some 200,000 irradiated violet-dye-labeled stimulators. The sample in question was alloreactive CD8+ T cells from a mixed lymphocyte reaction culture, obtained before intestinal transplant. Subset noted: CFSE-low proliferating T cells sorted from roughly 6-day pre-transplant mixed lymphocyte reaction (GvH or HvG direction). The receptors were gathered from a human patient who received an intestinal transplant.

The sample holds a few counts of this clone. V usage is TRBV11-2 and J usage is TRBJ2-1; D possibly corresponds to TRBD2 (6 bases). Germline CDR1 and CDR2: SGHAT and FQNNGV. The CDR3 extends over 14 amino acids. Trimming took 1 base from V and 10 from J, leaving 14 bases between them. This CDR3 reads CASSLAGLGREQFF. The CDR3 coding sequence is TGTGCCAGCAGCTTAGCTGGACTGGGGAGGGAGCAGTTCTTC. Full variable domain (remainder filled in from reference TRBV11-2 and TRBJ2-1): EAGVAQSPRYKIIEKRQSVAFWCNPISGHATLYWYQQILGQGPKLLIQFQNNGVVDDSQLPKDRFSAERLKGVDSTLKIQPAKLEDSAVYLCASSLAGLGREQFFGPGTRLTVL.

This chain connects TRBV2 to TRBJ1-1; tentatively, D is TRBD1 (6 bases). CDR1 SNHLY and CDR2 FYNNEI come from the germline V gene. The CDR3 consists of 15 residues. The V end was cut by 6 bases, the J end by 1 base, with 15 bases between. This chain's CDR3 is CASRNRVGGNTEAFF. For the CDR3, the DNA is TGTGCCAGCAGGAACAGGGTCGGGGGGAACACTGAAGCTTTCTTT.

The chain couples TRBV9 to TRBJ2-1, with no clear D. Deletions cut 2 bases from V and 4 bases from J, with 7 bases between. In germline, CDR1 is SGDLS, CDR2 YYNGEE. This CDR3 has 13 residues. CDR3 nucleotides: TGTGCCAGCAGCGTTGACCCATACAATGAGCAGTTCTTC. Encoded protein: CASSVDPYNEQFF.

The rearrangement joins TRBV13 to TRBJ2-7; D uncertain. The V gene lost 4 bases and the J gene lost 6 bases, with 13 bases spanning the gap. This CDR3 is built from 13 residues. Germline V lookup: CDR1 PRHDT, CDR2 FYEKMQ (reference sequence). Here the CDR3 reads CASSSTVGVEQYF. For the CDR3, the DNA is TGTGCCAGCAGCTCAACGGTAGGCGTCGAGCAGTACTTC.

This clone was picked up a small number of times. The chain is built from TRBV18 and TRBJ1-1; tentatively, D is TRBD1 (5 bases). The V end lost 1 base, the J end lost 2 bases, and 14 bases lay between the germline ends. Germline lookup yields CDR1 KGHSH and CDR2 LQKENI. This CDR3 has 16 residues. The CDR3 sequence is CASSPLRGTGNTEAFF. For the CDR3, the DNA is TGTGCCAGCTCACCACTTCGGGGGACGGGAAACACTGAAGCTTTCTTT.

The CDR3 reads CASSYLGGGQKLFF. The DNA of the CDR3 is TGTGCCAGCAGTTACCTCGGTGGAGGGCAAAAACTGTTTTTT. The V and J genes are TRBV6-5 and TRBJ1-4; D is uncertain. The germline V gene encodes CDR1 MNHEY and CDR2 SVGAGI. Trimming left V 2 bases short and J 9 bases short, with 13 bases between. The CDR3 has 14 residues.

In this sample, this clone turned up a few times. V usage is TRBV6-5 and J usage is TRBJ2-1; 11 bases fit TRBD2. Germline assignment: CDR1 MNHEY and CDR2 SVGAGI. The CDR3 has 15 amino acids. After removal of 7 bases from V and 10 bases from J, the junction contained 12 bases not matched to a gene. CDR3 nucleotides: TGTGCCAGCACCCAGACTAGCGGGGCGGTAAAGGAGCAGTTCTTC. Translated: CASTQTSGAVKEQFF.

The table lists this clone with a few counts. The gene calls are TRBV11-2 and TRBJ2-7; D is possibly TRBD2 (6 bases). The germline V gene has CDR1 SGHAT and CDR2 FQNNGV. V was shortened by 3 bases and J by 4 bases, with 13 bases between the two germline ends. This CDR3 has 14 residues. The CDR3 region has the DNA TGTGCCAGCAGCTTCACCGGGACTCCTTACGAGCAGTACTTC. Its protein product is CASSFTGTPYEQYF.

This clone was detected a few times. The J gene is TRBJ1-1, the V gene TRBV18; 7 nucleotides align to TRBD1. The CDR3 totals 15 residues. J lost 1 base, V lost 4 bases, and 6 bases had no gene match. CDR1 is KGHSH and CDR2 is LQKENI in the germline V gene. In DNA, the CDR3 is TGTGCCAGCTCACTCGCGACAGGGAGGAACACTGAAGCTTTCTTT. As protein: CASSLATGRNTEAFF.

This clone is labeled as medium-sized (0.01 to 0.1%). The V call is TRBV10-3, the J call TRBJ1-1, with 9 bases identical to TRBD1. The ends lost 6 bases at V and 1 base at J; junction bases unmatched: 3. The CDR3 sequence is 14 residues long. The germline gives CDR1 ENHRY, CDR2 SYGVKD. The CDR3, as DNA: TGTGCCATCAGGAGACAGGGGGAGAACACTGAAGCTTTCTTT. Translating gives CAIRRQGENTEAFF.

The chain is built from TRBV7-9 and TRBJ1-4; no clear D gene. V was clipped by 5 bases and J by 10 bases, with 17 bases between them. Germline V gives CDR1 SEHNR, CDR2 FQNEAQ (reference sequence). The CDR3 spans 14 residues. CDR3: CASSVGSPQLKLFF. The CDR3 DNA reads as TGTGCCAGCAGCGTGGGGAGCCCCCAGTTAAAACTGTTTTTT.

This clone was picked up a small number of times. The chain combines TRBV12-1 with TRBJ2-7. TRBV12-1 is given as a pseudogene. CDR3 length equals 16 residues. Written as DNA, the CDR3 is TGTGCCAGCAGCGCGACTTCGGGCGGCCCGTCCTACGAGCAGTACTTC. This gives the protein CASSATSGGPSYEQYF.

V is TRBV6-4 and J is TRBJ2-1, with TRBD1 identical over 9 bases. J gave up 9 bases and V 3 bases, and 6 bases lay outside the gene matches. CDR1 MRHNA and CDR2 SNTAGT come from the germline V gene. CDR3 size: 14 residues. The CDR3 is CASSEQQGAGEQFF. As DNA, the CDR3 is TGTGCCAGCAGTGAACAACAGGGGGCCGGTGAGCAGTTCTTC.

The chain uses TRBV6-6 and TRBJ2-7, with TRBD1 matching over 9 bases. The CDR3 runs 13 residues. Germline V CDR1 and CDR2: MNHNY, SVGAGI (reference sequence). J gave up 6 bases and V 2 bases, and 2 bases lay outside the gene matches. The CDR3 region is CASSYGTGLEQYF. The CDR3 DNA sequence: TGTGCCAGCAGTTACGGGACAGGGCTCGAGCAGTACTTC.

The chain uses TRBV11-3 and TRBJ2-1, with D possibly TRBD2 on 5 matching bases. The CDR3 consists of 15 residues. Trimming cost V 1 base and J 8 bases, with 15 bases left between them. The germline V gene encodes CDR1 SGHNT and CDR2 YENEEA. Here the CDR3 DNA reads TGTGCCAGCAGCTTAGTGGCTAGCAGTTTTCATGAGCAGTTCTTC. Translating gives CASSLVASSFHEQFF.

This chain uses TRBV4-1 with TRBJ2-1; 9 nucleotides match TRBD2. V gave up 0 bases and J gave up 3 bases; unmatched junction bases: 12. The CDR3 consists of 19 residues. Germline V gene lookup returns CDR1 MGHRA and CDR2 YSYEKL. The DNA for the CDR3 is TGCGCCAGCAGCCAAGACGGTTTCGCGGGAGGGCTAATCTACAATGAGCAGTTCTTC. Translation gives CASSQDGFAGGLIYNEQFF.

This clone is categorized as medium-sized. The rearrangement uses TRBV30 and TRBJ1-4; D unclear. The CDR3 is 13 residues long. V was shortened by 0 bases and J by 15 bases, with 17 bases between the two germline ends. The germline gives CDR1 GTSNPN, CDR2 SVGIG (reference sequence). The DNA for the CDR3 is TGTGCCTGGAGTGTAAGCGCCAGGACGAGAATGTTTTTT. Protein: CAWSVSARTRMFF.

As concerns this clone: A junction boundary mismatches the germline segment, possibly from a read error. The genes are TRBV5-1 and TRBJ1-2; D gene unclear. This CDR3 is built from 14 residues. Germline V gives CDR1 SGHRS, CDR2 YFSETQ. The CDR3 is CASSLGGLIYGYTF. The CDR3 bases are TGTGCCAGCAGCTTAGGTGGTCTGATCTATGGCTACACCTTC.

There are a few counts of this clone. The CDR3 nucleotides read TGTGCCAGCTCACAAGGACAGAACACTGAAGCTTTCTTT. Protein: CASSQGQNTEAFF. The V and J genes are TRBV18 and TRBJ1-1, with D possibly TRBD1 on 5 matching bases. CDR1 KGHSH and CDR2 LQKENI come from the germline V gene. CDR3 length: 13 amino acids. Trimming left V 4 bases short and J 1 base short, with 7 bases between.

This rearrangement joins TRBV19 to TRBJ2-5; no definite D call. The CDR3 sequence is 13 residues long. In germline, CDR1 is LNHDA, CDR2 SQIVND (reference sequence). Between the trimmed V and J ends, which lost 5 bases and 4 bases, there was a span of 11 bases. As DNA, the CDR3 is TGTGCCAGTAGTTTCTGGGATGGAGAGACCCAGTACTTC. It codes for CASSFWDGETQYF.

The chain couples TRBV10-3 to TRBJ2-7; TRBD2 matches at 7 bases. The V and J ends lost 10 bases and 0 bases, in that order; junction bases with no gene match: 15. The CDR3 length is 16 residues. CDR1 ENHRY and CDR2 SYGVKD come from the germline V gene. In nucleotides, the CDR3 is TGTGCCACCAAGGAGCCACACACGGGGGGCTCCTACGAGCAGTACTTC. Residues: CATKEPHTGGSYEQYF.

The chain has TRBV5-1 and TRBJ2-5, with D perhaps matching TRBD1 (6 bases). From germline, CDR1 is SGHRS and CDR2 YFSETQ. The V and J ends lost 3 bases and 5 bases respectively, with 8 bases between them. The CDR3 is 12 amino acids. CDR3 nucleotides: TGCGCCAGCAGCTCCCAGGGGGAGACCCAGTACTTC. Translation gives CASSSQGETQYF.

The chain uses TRBV18 and TRBJ2-1; possibly TRBD1 for D (6 bases). CDR1 is KGHSH and CDR2 is LQKENI in the germline V gene. This CDR3 region has 17 residues. Trimming took off 3 bases at V and 4 bases at J, with 19 bases between the two ends. CDR3 residues: CASSPPTGTGLYNEQFF. CDR3 DNA: TGTGCCAGCTCACCTCCGACAGGAACAGGGTTATACAATGAGCAGTTCTTC.